The 16 T cell receptor beta chains below all came from one sample that was sequenced in a study of graft-versus-host responses after intestinal transplantation. Labeling with CFSE marked about 200,000 responder cells, which were plated with about 200,000 irradiated, violet-dye-labeled stimulator cells. Some clones are missing from TCRdb's copy, which holds only in-frame ones; the method was immunoSEQ multiplex PCR. The sample lists roughly 10,000 clones, 36% occurring once. The sequencing used alloreactive CD8+ T cells from a mixed lymphocyte reaction culture, collected before intestinal transplant. The subset was: CFSE-low proliferating T cells sorted from approximately 6-day pre-transplant mixed lymphocyte reaction (GvH or HvG direction). Receptors originate from a human patient who received an intestinal transplant.

V and J are TRBV27 and TRBJ2-1; 7 nucleotides line up with TRBD2. This CDR3 has 15 residues. The junction had 9 bases not matched to a gene; V was cut back by 6 bases and J by 4 bases. The germline CDR1 and CDR2 sequences are MNHEY and SMNVEV (reference sequence). CDR3 DNA: TGTGCCAGCAGGCCGGGACTAAGTACGTACAATGAGCAGTTCTTC. Translation: CASRPGLSTYNEQFF.

The V gene is TRBV9, the J gene TRBJ1-3, with D perhaps matching TRBD1 (6 bases). This CDR3 has 15 amino acids. V was trimmed by 0 bases and J by 4 bases, leaving 11 bases between them. CDR1 SGDLS and CDR2 YYNGEE come from the germline V gene. CDR3 sequence (DNA): TGTGCCAGCAGCGTAGGTGTAGGGACAGGAAACACCATATATTTT. Residues: CASSVGVGTGNTIYF.

The chain links TRBV6-5 to TRBJ1-5; 7 nucleotides match TRBD1. J gave up 6 bases and V 5 bases, and 4 bases lay outside the gene matches. The CDR3 contains 13 residues. Germline-derived CDR1 and CDR2 are MNHEY and SVGAGI. The CDR3 region has the DNA TGTGCCAGCAGTACAGGGGAAGGTCAGCCCCAGCATTTT. Its translation: CASSTGEGQPQHF.

This rearrangement joins TRBV10-2 to TRBJ2-1; D is undetermined. The CDR3 covers 14 residues. Germline V gene data show CDR1 as WSHSY and CDR2 as SAAADI. Trimming left V 3 bases short and J 5 bases short, with 11 bases between. CDR3 residues: CASSDSRSNNEQFF. The CDR3 DNA is TGCGCCAGCAGTGATTCTAGGTCTAACAATGAGCAGTTCTTC.

Only a few counts were recorded for this clone. CDR3 loop: CASSEGTGGTEAFF. Written as DNA, the CDR3 is TGTGCCAGCAGTGAAGGGACAGGGGGCACTGAAGCTTTCTTT. The rearrangement joins TRBV6-1 to TRBJ1-1; 10 bases fit TRBD1. This CDR3 comprises 14 residues. Trimming removed 1 base from V and 4 bases from J; junction bases left unmatched: 0. Germline CDR1 MNHNS, CDR2 SASEGT.

By sample fraction, this clone is medium-sized. The chain has TRBV9 and TRBJ2-7; 7 bases fit TRBD2. Germline CDR1 and CDR2: SGDLS and YYNGEE. With V trimmed by 0 bases and J by 3 bases, 3 bases remained unmatched. The CDR3 runs 14 residues. The CDR3 bases are TGTGCCAGCAGCGTAGGGGGGGACTACTACGAGCAGTACTTC. As protein: CASSVGGDYYEQYF.

The chain has TRBV6-1 and TRBJ2-4; TRBD1 matches at 7 bases. In germline, CDR1 is MNHNS, CDR2 SASEGT. The CDR3 is 16 amino acids. V trimming: 3 bases; J trimming: 1 base; junction bases outside the gene matches: 6. The CDR3 DNA sequence: TGTGCCAGCAGTGATGGGGACAGTTGGGCCAAAAACATTCAGTACTTC. Residues: CASSDGDSWAKNIQYF.

This clone was observed a few times. This rearrangement joins TRBV28 to TRBJ2-1; 10 nucleotides align to TRBD2. Trimming cost V 5 bases and J 8 bases; bases outside gene matches: 15. CDR3 size: 17 residues. The germline CDR1 and CDR2 sequences are MDHEN and SYDVKM. The CDR3 loop reads CASSPQKLGLAYHEQFF. The CDR3 nucleotides are TGTGCCAGCAGTCCACAAAAACTGGGACTAGCGTACCATGAGCAGTTCTTC.

The sample holds a few counts of this clone. The V and J genes are TRBV27 and TRBJ2-1, with a tentative D call TRBD2 (6 bases). The CDR3 is 14 residues long. V lost 7 bases and J lost 4, with 14 bases in between. Germline V gene data show CDR1 as MNHEY and CDR2 as SMNVEV (reference sequence). The CDR3 DNA reads TGTGCCAGCACCTCTGCGGGACCTTACAATGAGCAGTTCTTC. It is translated as CASTSAGPYNEQFF.

The genes are TRBV9 and TRBJ2-5; no reliable D call. Per the germline V gene, CDR1 is SGDLS and CDR2 is YYNGEE. V shed 0 bases and J shed 5 bases, with 8 bases lying between them. The CDR3 is 13 amino acids. DNA of the CDR3: TGTGCCAGCAGCGTAGACGGCGGCGAGACCCAGTACTTC. It encodes CASSVDGGETQYF.

The CDR3 region is CASSSLGRGLDEQYF. The CDR3 DNA follows: TGCGCCAGCAGCTCCCTGGGCAGGGGGCTCGACGAGCAGTACTTC. The chain joins TRBV5-1 to TRBJ2-7, with TRBD1 identical over 8 bases. The CDR3 loop spans 15 amino acids. Per germline, CDR1 SGHRS and CDR2 YFSETQ. With V trimmed by 3 bases and J by 5 bases, 10 bases remained unmatched.

The chain is built from TRBV4-2 and TRBJ2-6, with a tentative D call TRBD1 (5 bases). The CDR3 has 15 amino acids. CDR1 and CDR2 (germline): LGHNA, YNFKEQ. With 0 bases removed from V and 3 bases from J, the gap between germline ends came to 6 bases. CDR3 bases: TGTGCCAGCAGCCAAGATCAGGGTGGGGCCAACGTCCTGACTTTC. Protein product: CASSQDQGGANVLTF.

In its sample, this clone is medium-sized. This sequence joins TRBV6-5 and TRBJ2-1; 8 bases align to TRBD2. Germline values: CDR1 MNHEY, CDR2 SVGAGI. V shed 6 bases, J shed 7 bases, and the junction held 11 bases outside the gene matches. This CDR3 has 15 amino acids. The CDR3 DNA reads TGTGCCAGCAGCCCTGGCGGGGGGCTTGGAAATGAGCAGTTCTTC. The encoded protein is CASSPGGGLGNEQFF.

This clone was seen a few times. This sequence joins TRBV5-4 and TRBJ2-7; tentative D call: TRBD2 (5 bases). The CDR3 consists of 12 residues. The germline V and J ends were trimmed by 0 bases and 6 bases, with 7 bases remaining between them. Germline CDR1 reads SGHNT; CDR2 reads YYREEE (reference sequence). The DNA of the CDR3 is TGTGCCAGCAGCTTGGAAGGGAGCGAGCAGTACTTC. Protein: CASSLEGSEQYF.

The table lists this clone with a few counts. The CDR3 sequence: CASRGTHQFTDTQYF. The CDR3 DNA follows: TGTGCCAGCCGCGGGACCCACCAATTCACAGATACGCAGTATTTT. The genes are TRBV18 and TRBJ2-3; a possible D gene is TRBD2 (6 bases). Germline CDR1 and CDR2: KGHSH and LQKENI. The V end was cut by 8 bases, the J end by 2 bases, with 17 bases between. The CDR3 runs to 15 residues. Full variable domain (remainder filled in from reference TRBV18 and TRBJ2-3): NAGVMQNPRHLVRRRGQEARLRCSPMKGHSHVYWYRQLPEEGLKFMVYLQKENIIDESGMPKERFSAEFPKEGPSILRIQQVVRGDSAAYFCASRGTHQFTDTQYFGPGTRLTVL.

The J gene is TRBJ1-5, the V gene TRBV7-2; TRBD1 matches 8 bases. The CDR3 totals 15 residues. Trimming cost V 3 bases and J 6 bases; bases outside gene matches: 7. Germline values: CDR1 SGHTA, CDR2 FQGNSA. The DNA of the CDR3 is TGTGCCAGCAGCTTTTCAGGGGGCGGAAGTCAGCCCCAGCATTTT. Translation gives CASSFSGGGSQPQHF.